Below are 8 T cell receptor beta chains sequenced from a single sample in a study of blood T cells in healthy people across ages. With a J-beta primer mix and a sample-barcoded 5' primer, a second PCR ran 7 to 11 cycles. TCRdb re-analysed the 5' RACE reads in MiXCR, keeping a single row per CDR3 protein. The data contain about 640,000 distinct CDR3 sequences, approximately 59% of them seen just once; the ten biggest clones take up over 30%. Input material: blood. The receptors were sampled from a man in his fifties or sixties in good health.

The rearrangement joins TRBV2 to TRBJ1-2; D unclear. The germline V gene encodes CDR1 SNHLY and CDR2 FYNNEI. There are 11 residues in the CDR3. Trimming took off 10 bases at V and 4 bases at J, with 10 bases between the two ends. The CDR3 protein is CAISSAYGYTF. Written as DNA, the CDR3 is TGTGCCATCAGCTCTGCCTATGGCTACACCTTC.

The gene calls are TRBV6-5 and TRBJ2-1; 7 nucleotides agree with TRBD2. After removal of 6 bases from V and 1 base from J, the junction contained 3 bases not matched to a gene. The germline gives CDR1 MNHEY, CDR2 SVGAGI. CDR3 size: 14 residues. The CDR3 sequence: CASRPRGSYNEQFF. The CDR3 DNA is TGTGCCAGCAGGCCGCGGGGGTCCTACAATGAGCAGTTCTTC.

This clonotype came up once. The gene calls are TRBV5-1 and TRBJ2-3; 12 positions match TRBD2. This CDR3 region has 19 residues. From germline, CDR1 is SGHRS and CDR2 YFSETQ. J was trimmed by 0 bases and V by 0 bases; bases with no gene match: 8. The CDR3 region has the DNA TGCGCCAGCAGCTTGGAGACTAGCGGGGGATCTTATAGCACAGATACGCAGTATTTT. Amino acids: CASSLETSGGSYSTDTQYF. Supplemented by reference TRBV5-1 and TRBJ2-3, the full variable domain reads KAGVTQTPRYLIKTRGQQVTLSCSPISGHRSVSWYQQTPGQGLQFLFEYFSETQRNKGNFPGRFSGRQFSNSRSEMNVSTLELGDSALYLCASSLETSGGSYSTDTQYFGPGTRLTVL.

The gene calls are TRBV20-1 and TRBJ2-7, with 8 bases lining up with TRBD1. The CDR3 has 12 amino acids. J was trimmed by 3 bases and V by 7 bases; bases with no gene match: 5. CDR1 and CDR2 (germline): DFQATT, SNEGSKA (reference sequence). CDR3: CSVKDRDYEQYF. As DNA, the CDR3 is TGCAGTGTTAAGGACAGGGACTACGAGCAGTACTTC.

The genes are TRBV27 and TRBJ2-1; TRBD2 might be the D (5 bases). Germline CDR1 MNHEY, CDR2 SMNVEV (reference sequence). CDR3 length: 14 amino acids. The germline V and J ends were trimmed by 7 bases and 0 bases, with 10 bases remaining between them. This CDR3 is CASKVGSSYNEQFF. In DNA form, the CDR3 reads TGTGCCAGCAAGGTAGGGAGCTCCTACAATGAGCAGTTCTTC.

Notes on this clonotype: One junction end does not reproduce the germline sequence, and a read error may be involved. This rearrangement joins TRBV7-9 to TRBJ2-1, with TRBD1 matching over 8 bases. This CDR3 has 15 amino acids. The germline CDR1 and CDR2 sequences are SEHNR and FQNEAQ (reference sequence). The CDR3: CVSSLGTGGYNEQFF. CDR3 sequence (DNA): TGTGTCAGCAGCTTAGGTACAGGGGGATACAATGAGCAGTTCTTC.

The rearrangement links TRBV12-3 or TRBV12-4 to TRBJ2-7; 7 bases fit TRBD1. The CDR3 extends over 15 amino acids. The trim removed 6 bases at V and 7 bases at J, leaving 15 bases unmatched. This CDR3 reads CASSFDTGAPYEQYF. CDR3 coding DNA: TGTGCCAGCAGCTTTGATACAGGGGCCCCTTATGAGCAGTACTTC.

CDR3 in amino acids: CSGREGLSNQPQHF. The DNA of the CDR3 is TGCAGTGGAAGGGAGGGGCTTAGCAATCAGCCCCAGCATTTT. The chain couples TRBV20-1 to TRBJ1-5; D perhaps matches TRBD1 (5 bases). The germline V gene encodes CDR1 DFQATT and CDR2 SNEGSKA (reference sequence). With 7 bases removed from V and 0 bases from J, the gap between germline ends came to 13 bases. CDR3 length: 14 amino acids.